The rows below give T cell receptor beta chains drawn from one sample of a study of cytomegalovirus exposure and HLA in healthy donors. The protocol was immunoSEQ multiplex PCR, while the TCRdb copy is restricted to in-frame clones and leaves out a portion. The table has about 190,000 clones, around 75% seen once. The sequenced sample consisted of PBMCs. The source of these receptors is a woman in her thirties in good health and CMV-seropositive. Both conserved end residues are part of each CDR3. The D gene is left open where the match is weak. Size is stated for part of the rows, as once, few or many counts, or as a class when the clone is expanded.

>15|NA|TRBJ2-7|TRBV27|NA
TGTGCCAGCAGTCCATCGGGTTTCGATCGGGGCGAGCAGTACTTC
CASSPSGFDRGEQYF
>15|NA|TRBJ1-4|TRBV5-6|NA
TGTGCCAGCAGCCCAAGATTCACGCCGGGGGAAAAACTGTTTTTT
CASSPRFTPGEKLFF
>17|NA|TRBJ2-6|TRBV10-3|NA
TGTGCCATCAGAACAGGGAAAACAGACTCTGGGGCCAACGTCCTGACTTTC
CAIRTGKTDSGANVLTF
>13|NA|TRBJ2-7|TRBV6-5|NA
TGTGCCAGCAGTTACTCTCGGGTCTACGAGCAGTACTTC
CASSYSRVYEQYF
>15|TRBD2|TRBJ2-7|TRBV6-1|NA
TGTGCCAGCAGTGGACCTAGCGGGAGCTCCTACGAGCAGTACTTC
CASSGPSGSSYEQYF
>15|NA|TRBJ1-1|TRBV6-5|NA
TGTGCCAGCCACTGGGGGGGCGCTATGAACACTGAAGCTTTCTTT
CASHWGGAMNTEAFF
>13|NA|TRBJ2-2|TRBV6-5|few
TGTGCCAGCACAGAGTGGAGCACCGGGGAGCTGTTTTTT
CASTEWSTGELFF
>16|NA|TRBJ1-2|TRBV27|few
TGTGCCAGCAGTTTAGGGGGCCCGATCCCCAACTATGGCTACACCTTC
CASSLGGPIPNYGYTF
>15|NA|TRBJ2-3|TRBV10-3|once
TGTGCCATCAGTGAATCGGGGGATAGCACAGATACGCAGTATTTT
CAISESGDSTDTQYF
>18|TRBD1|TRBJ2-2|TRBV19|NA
TGTGCCAGTAGTCACAACCCCCTGGACAGGGGTAACACCGGGGAGCTGTTTTTT
CASSHNPLDRGNTGELFF
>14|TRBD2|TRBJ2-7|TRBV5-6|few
TGTGCCAGCAGCTTGGACGGGGGGGAATCGATATTGGACTTC
CASSLDGGESILDF
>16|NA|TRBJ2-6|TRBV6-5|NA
TGTGCCAGCAGTTACTCTTCCGTAATCGGGGCCAACGTCCTGACTTTC
CASSYSSVIGANVLTF
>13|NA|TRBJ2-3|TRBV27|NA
TGTGCCAGCAGTTTATTAGCAGCAGATACGCAGTATTTT
CASSLLAADTQYF
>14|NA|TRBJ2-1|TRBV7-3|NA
TGTGCCAGCAGCCTCCGACAGGGAGGTAATGAGCAGTTCTTC
CASSLRQGGNEQFF
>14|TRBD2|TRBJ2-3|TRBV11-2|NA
TGTGCCAGCAGCCTCGAACCCACGGGAGGTACGCAGTATTTT
CASSLEPTGGTQYF
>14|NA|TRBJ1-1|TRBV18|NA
TGTGCCAGCCCACCTCTTCCCGGGGGCACTGAAGCTTTCTTT
CASPPLPGGTEAFF
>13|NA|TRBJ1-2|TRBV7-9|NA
TGTGCCAGCAGCCTAGGCGGGGGCTCTGGCTACACCTTC
CASSLGGGSGYTF
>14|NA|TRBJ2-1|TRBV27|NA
TGTGCCAGCAGTTCCCTGCGCGCTGCCAATGAGCAGTTCTTC
CASSSLRAANEQFF
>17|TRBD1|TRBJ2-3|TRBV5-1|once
TGCGCCAGCAGCCTCATGACCGGGACAGCTACCACAGATACGCAGTATTTT
CASSLMTGTATTDTQYF
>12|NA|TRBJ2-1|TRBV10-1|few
TGCGCCAGCAGTGATCGAGGCCATGAGCAGTTCTTC
CASSDRGHEQFF
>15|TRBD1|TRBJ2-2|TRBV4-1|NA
TGCGCCTCTCAGGTAGGGACAGCGAACACCGGGGAGCTGTTTTTT
CASQVGTANTGELFF
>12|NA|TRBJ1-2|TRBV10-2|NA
TGCGCCAGCAGTGGGGGGGTTTATGGCTACACCTTC
CASSGGVYGYTF
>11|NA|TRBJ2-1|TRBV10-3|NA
TGTGCCATCAGGGCTAGCGATGAGCAGTTCTTC
CAIRASDEQFF